The T cell receptor (beta chain) under discussion was sequenced for a study of cytomegalovirus exposure and HLA in healthy donors. Study-wide results and limits: Reportedly, diagnosis of cytomegalovirus status by the classifier showed high specificity and sensitivity. An analysis done earlier found most TCR beta V segments productive about 87% or about 30% of the time.

As for this clone: No antigen is known for it.

Healthy individuals who donated bone marrow served as the donors. Donors likely had unrecorded immune exposures despite being nominally healthy when sampled. 60 Vbeta and 13 Jbeta primers were used in PCR. TCRdb's copy holds only in-frame clones and misses some; the assay was immunoSEQ multiplex PCR. The sample has hundreds of thousands of clones; about four fifths are singletons. V lost 4 bases and J lost 1, with 4 bases in between. CDR3 length: 12 amino acids. Germline V gives CDR1 SGHVS, CDR2 FQNEAQ. The V and J genes are TRBV7-8 and TRBJ2-5; no reliable D call. Sequenced material: PBMCs. The TCR was taken from a man aged 40-49 years in good health and CMV-seropositive. CDR3 in amino acids: CASSSFQETQYF. CDR3 nucleotide sequence: TGTGCCAGCAGCTCCTTCCAAGAGACCCAGTACTTC.